Shown below are 2 T cell receptor beta chains from a single sample sequenced in a study of regulatory T cells in long-lasting Graves disease. Arm-PCR of CDR3 regions with iRepertoire HTBI primers generated TCR beta libraries. TCRdb redid the calling of the multiplex PCR reads with MiXCR, one entry per CDR3 protein. The top ten clones hold around 15% of a sample with 350,000 to 550,000 distinct CDR3 sequences, around 14% of them seen once. As to time point: newly diagnosed GD, antithyroid drugs for less than 3 months. TCR sequences were obtained from RNA taken from PBMCs. These same data were also listed under a study on T cells in Graves' hyperthyroidism and ophthalmopathy.

The specimen comprised peripheral blood mononuclear cells (PBMCs), sampled at new diagnosis, from a patient treated with antithyroid drugs. The receptor set was obtained from a young woman with Graves disease.

This clonotype was recorded a few times. The gene calls are TRBV7-6 and TRBJ2-5; unclear D gene. Trimming cost V 4 bases and J 2 bases, with 11 bases left between them. Germline-derived CDR1 and CDR2 are SGHVS and FNYEAQ. The CDR3 is made up of 14 amino acids. CDR3 protein: CASSSFSWQETQYF. In DNA, the CDR3 is TGTGCCAGCAGCTCCTTCTCCTGGCAAGAGACCCAGTACTTC.

At least ten counts were recorded for this clonotype. This chain connects TRBV12-3 or TRBV12-4 to TRBJ1-1, with D unresolved. The CDR3 is 11 amino acids. Trimming removed 6 bases from V and 6 bases from J, with 8 bases in between. The CDR3, as DNA: TGTGCCAGCAGCCGTGGGCCTGAAGCTTTCTTT. This encodes CASSRGPEAFF.